The T cell receptor (beta chain) described here comes from a study of blood T cell repertoires in COVID-19. Overall study: Acute and convalescent COVID-19 samples came from the United States, Italy and Spain. Sources were T cells, B-cell-depleted T cells, or PBMCs; the material itself was cDNA or gDNA.

Here immunoSEQ multiplex PCR was the method, and the copy in TCRdb shows in-frame clones only, minus some. The table has 110,000 to 150,000 clones, around 80% seen once; the top ten hold approximately 4%. This clone was observed a handful of times. The CDR3 is made up of 14 amino acids. V trimming: 10 bases; J trimming: 6 bases; junction bases outside the gene matches: 7. Looked up from germline, CDR1 is MNHEY and CDR2 is SVGAGI. Sequenced: peripheral blood. The origin of this receptor is a man aged 60 to 69 with acute or convalescent COVID-19. This rearrangement joins TRBV6-5 to TRBJ1-6, with 9 bases identical to TRBD1. CDR3 nucleotides: TGTGCCATCCGAGGGGGACAGGGTAATTCACCCCTCCACTTT. Amino acid sequence: CAIRGGQGNSPLHF.